The source of this T cell receptor (beta chain) is a study of T cell responses to AZD1222 COVID-19 vaccine. Points from the study as a whole: Seropositive at baseline were only a handful of AZD1222 recipients. Donors were largely white British and mainly female; clonal diversity was possibly underestimated.

CDR3 length: 13 residues. V was pared by 5 bases and J by 6 bases, with 4 bases of the junction left unmatched. Germline values: CDR1 SGHRS, CDR2 YFSETQ. Clones were read by immunoSEQ multiplex PCR, and TCRdb kept only the in-frame ones, dropping some. In the table there are roughly 180,000 clones, roughly 87% of which are singletons. Remarks on this clone: What it binds is unknown.

Sequenced material: peripheral blood, taken on day 0 of AZD1222 vaccination. This sequence was found in an adult in good health. The chain employs TRBV5-1 and TRBJ1-2; TRBD1 agrees at 10 bases. CDR3 sequence (DNA): TGCGCCAGCAGGCCCGGGACAGGGGATGGCTACACCTTC. This encodes CASRPGTGDGYTF.